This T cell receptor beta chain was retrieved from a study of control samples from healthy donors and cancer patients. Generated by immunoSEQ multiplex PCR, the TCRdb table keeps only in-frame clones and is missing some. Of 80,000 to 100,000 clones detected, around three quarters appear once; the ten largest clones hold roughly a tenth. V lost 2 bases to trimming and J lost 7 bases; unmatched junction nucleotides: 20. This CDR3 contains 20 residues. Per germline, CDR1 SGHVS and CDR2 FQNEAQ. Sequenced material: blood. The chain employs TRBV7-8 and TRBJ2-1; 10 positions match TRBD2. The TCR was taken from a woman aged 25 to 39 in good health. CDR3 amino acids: CASSLRASGGGFIKINEQFF. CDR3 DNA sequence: TGTGCCAGCAGCTTAAGGGCTAGCGGGGGCGGGTTCATCAAGATTAATGAGCAGTTCTTC.